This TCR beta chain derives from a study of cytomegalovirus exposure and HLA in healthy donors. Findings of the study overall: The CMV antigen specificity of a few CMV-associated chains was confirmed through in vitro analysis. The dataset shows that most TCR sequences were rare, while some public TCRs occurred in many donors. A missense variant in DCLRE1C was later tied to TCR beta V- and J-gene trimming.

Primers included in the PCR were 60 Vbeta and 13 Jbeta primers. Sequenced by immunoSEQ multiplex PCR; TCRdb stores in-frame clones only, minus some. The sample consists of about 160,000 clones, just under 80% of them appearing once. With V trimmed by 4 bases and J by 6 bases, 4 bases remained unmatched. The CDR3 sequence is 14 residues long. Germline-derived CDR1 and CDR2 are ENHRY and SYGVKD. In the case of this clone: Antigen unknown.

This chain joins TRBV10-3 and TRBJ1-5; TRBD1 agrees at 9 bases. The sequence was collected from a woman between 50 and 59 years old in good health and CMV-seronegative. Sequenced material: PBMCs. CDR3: CAISADRGGQPQHF. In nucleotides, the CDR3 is TGTGCCATCAGTGCGGACAGGGGAGGTCAGCCCCAGCATTTT.